The rows below give T cell receptor beta chains drawn from one sample of a study of blood T cell repertoires in COVID-19. Measured with immunoSEQ multiplex PCR; TCRdb has only the in-frame clones, and not every one. The repertoire consists of 200,000 or so clones, with around four fifths occurring once and the leading ten covering over 5%. Input material: peripheral blood. These receptors all come from a woman under 40 with acute or convalescent COVID-19. Both conserved end residues are part of each CDR3.

j_call: TRBJ1-2
v_call: TRBV7-2
cdr3_aa: CASSLKQGGGYTF

j_call: TRBJ2-3
v_call: TRBV28
cdr3_aa: CASRYPRGDTQYF

j_call: TRBJ2-3
v_call: TRBV18
cdr3_aa: CASSPRTSGKGDTQYF

j_call: TRBJ2-7
v_call: TRBV27
cdr3_aa: CASSSPRGGSYEQYF

j_call: TRBJ2-7
v_call: TRBV7-2
cdr3_aa: CASSPVMGLGTDSYEQYF

j_call: TRBJ1-3
v_call: TRBV6-4
cdr3_aa: CASSLPHAGTIYF

j_call: TRBJ1-2
v_call: TRBV6-2/TRBV6-3
cdr3_aa: CASSDSHRGNYGYTF

j_call: TRBJ1-2
v_call: TRBV11-2
cdr3_aa: CASSLDLGGVGGYTF

j_call: TRBJ1-1
v_call: TRBV6-5
cdr3_aa: CASTRLQMNTEAFF

j_call: TRBJ1-2
v_call: TRBV18
cdr3_aa: CASSPVAQDLYGYTF

j_call: TRBJ2-7
v_call: TRBV6-9
cdr3_aa: CASSRLAVSYEQYF

j_call: TRBJ1-2
v_call: TRBV6-1
cdr3_aa: CASSEGGASYYGYTF

j_call: TRBJ2-3
v_call: TRBV6-6
cdr3_aa: CASSYSRALTDTQYF

j_call: TRBJ1-1
v_call: TRBV10-3
cdr3_aa: CATSQTGNTEAFF

j_call: TRBJ1-4
v_call: TRBV11-2
cdr3_aa: CASSVQTSKLFF

j_call: TRBJ2-7
v_call: TRBV6-5
cdr3_aa: CASSYSSGGYEQYF

j_call: TRBJ2-7
v_call: TRBV2
cdr3_aa: CASTRTRTDGTYEQYF

j_call: TRBJ1-5
v_call: TRBV28
cdr3_aa: CASSSRGVGNQPQHF

j_call: TRBJ1-2
v_call: TRBV7-2
cdr3_aa: CASRLGTVFRGYTF

j_call: TRBJ2-3
v_call: TRBV4-3
cdr3_aa: CASSPRAGITADTQYF

j_call: TRBJ2-1
v_call: TRBV28
cdr3_aa: CASSLLGTNSYNEQFF

j_call: TRBJ2-1
v_call: TRBV6-5
cdr3_aa: CASSYSGRSYNEQFF

j_call: TRBJ1-2
v_call: TRBV10-2
cdr3_aa: CASSEADYGYTF

j_call: TRBJ2-7
v_call: TRBV5-6
cdr3_aa: CASSTTGGGQAYEQYF

j_call: TRBJ2-2
v_call: TRBV5-6
cdr3_aa: CASSSSGTKNTGELFF

j_call: TRBJ1-5
v_call: TRBV6-5
cdr3_aa: CASSYSTAGNQPQHF

j_call: TRBJ1-1
v_call: TRBV12-3/TRBV12-4
cdr3_aa: CASTTETEAFF

j_call: TRBJ2-3
v_call: TRBV5-8
cdr3_aa: CASSSGQGSTDTQYF

j_call: TRBJ2-1
v_call: TRBV11-1
cdr3_aa: CASSLYLAGVNEQFF

j_call: TRBJ1-2
v_call: TRBV28
cdr3_aa: CASSSQAPANYGYTF

j_call: TRBJ2-7
v_call: TRBV6-5
cdr3_aa: CASNPTGSSYEQYF

j_call: TRBJ2-7
v_call: TRBV10-3
cdr3_aa: CAIKGGYEQYF

j_call: TRBJ2-1
v_call: TRBV7-9
cdr3_aa: CASSPNRDISAEQFF

j_call: TRBJ2-7
v_call: TRBV7-9
cdr3_aa: CASSLAGLYEQYF

j_call: TRBJ1-5
v_call: TRBV7-8
cdr3_aa: CASTGTVSNQPQHF

j_call: TRBJ1-3
v_call: TRBV28
cdr3_aa: CASSFQGSGNTIYF

j_call: TRBJ2-3
v_call: TRBV10-3
cdr3_aa: CAISPKKSGSGSDTQYF

j_call: TRBJ1-6
v_call: TRBV7-8
cdr3_aa: CASSLQGTGVNSPLHF

j_call: TRBJ2-2
v_call: TRBV6-5
cdr3_aa: CASSSGNTGELFF

j_call: TRBJ1-2
v_call: TRBV3-1/TRBV3-2
cdr3_aa: CASSQDGRYGYTF

j_call: TRBJ1-2
v_call: TRBV19
cdr3_aa: CASNGNYGYTF

j_call: TRBJ2-2
v_call: TRBV11-3
cdr3_aa: CASSLGGGLTGELFF